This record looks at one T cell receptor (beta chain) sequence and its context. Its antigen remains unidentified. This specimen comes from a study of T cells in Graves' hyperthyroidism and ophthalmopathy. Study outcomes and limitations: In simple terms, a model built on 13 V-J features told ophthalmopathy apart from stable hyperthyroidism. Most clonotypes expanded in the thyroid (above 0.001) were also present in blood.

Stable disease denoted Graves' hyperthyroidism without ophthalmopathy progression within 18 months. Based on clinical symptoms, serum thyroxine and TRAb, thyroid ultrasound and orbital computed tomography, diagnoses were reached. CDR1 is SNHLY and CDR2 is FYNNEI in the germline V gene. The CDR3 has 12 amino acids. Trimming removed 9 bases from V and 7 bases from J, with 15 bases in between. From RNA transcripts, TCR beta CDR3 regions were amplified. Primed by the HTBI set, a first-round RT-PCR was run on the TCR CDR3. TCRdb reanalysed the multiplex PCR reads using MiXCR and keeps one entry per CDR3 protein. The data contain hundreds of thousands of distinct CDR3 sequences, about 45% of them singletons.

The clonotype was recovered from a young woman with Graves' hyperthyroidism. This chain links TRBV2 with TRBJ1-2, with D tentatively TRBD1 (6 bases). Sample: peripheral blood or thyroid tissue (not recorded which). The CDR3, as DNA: TGTGCCAGTGATCAGGGGTTGAGTGGCTACACCTTC. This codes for CASDQGLSGYTF.